This paragraph covers one T cell receptor beta chain sequence. Its target is not known. These data originate in a study of OX40 agonist ivuxolimab in advanced cancers. Points from the study as a whole: There was clonal expansion of CD4+ and CD8+ blood T cells by week 6 at 0.1 to 3.0 mg/kg. Some nonresponders likewise displayed low normalized T-cell clonal expansion. In CD8+ T cells, expanded clones were on average more numerous than in CD4+.

Assay used: immunoSEQ multiplex PCR; TCRdb lists only in-frame clones, some missing. This sample has 79,000 or so clones, with 65% to 90% found just once. CDR1 and CDR2 (germline): MGHDK, SYGVNS. The CDR3 sequence is 17 residues long. Trimming removed 6 bases from V and 4 bases from J; junction bases left unmatched: 12. The chain has TRBV25-1 and TRBJ1-4; 9 nucleotides match TRBD1. This sample comprised CD4+ or CD8+ T cells sorted from blood, obtained in a trial of the OX40 agonist ivuxolimab. The source is an adult with an advanced solid tumor such as melanoma, head and neck, liver or kidney cancer. In nucleotides, the CDR3 is TGTGCCAGCAGGGAACAGGGGGCGGACTCAGTTAATGAAAAACTGTTTTTT. It specifies CASREQGADSVNEKLFF.